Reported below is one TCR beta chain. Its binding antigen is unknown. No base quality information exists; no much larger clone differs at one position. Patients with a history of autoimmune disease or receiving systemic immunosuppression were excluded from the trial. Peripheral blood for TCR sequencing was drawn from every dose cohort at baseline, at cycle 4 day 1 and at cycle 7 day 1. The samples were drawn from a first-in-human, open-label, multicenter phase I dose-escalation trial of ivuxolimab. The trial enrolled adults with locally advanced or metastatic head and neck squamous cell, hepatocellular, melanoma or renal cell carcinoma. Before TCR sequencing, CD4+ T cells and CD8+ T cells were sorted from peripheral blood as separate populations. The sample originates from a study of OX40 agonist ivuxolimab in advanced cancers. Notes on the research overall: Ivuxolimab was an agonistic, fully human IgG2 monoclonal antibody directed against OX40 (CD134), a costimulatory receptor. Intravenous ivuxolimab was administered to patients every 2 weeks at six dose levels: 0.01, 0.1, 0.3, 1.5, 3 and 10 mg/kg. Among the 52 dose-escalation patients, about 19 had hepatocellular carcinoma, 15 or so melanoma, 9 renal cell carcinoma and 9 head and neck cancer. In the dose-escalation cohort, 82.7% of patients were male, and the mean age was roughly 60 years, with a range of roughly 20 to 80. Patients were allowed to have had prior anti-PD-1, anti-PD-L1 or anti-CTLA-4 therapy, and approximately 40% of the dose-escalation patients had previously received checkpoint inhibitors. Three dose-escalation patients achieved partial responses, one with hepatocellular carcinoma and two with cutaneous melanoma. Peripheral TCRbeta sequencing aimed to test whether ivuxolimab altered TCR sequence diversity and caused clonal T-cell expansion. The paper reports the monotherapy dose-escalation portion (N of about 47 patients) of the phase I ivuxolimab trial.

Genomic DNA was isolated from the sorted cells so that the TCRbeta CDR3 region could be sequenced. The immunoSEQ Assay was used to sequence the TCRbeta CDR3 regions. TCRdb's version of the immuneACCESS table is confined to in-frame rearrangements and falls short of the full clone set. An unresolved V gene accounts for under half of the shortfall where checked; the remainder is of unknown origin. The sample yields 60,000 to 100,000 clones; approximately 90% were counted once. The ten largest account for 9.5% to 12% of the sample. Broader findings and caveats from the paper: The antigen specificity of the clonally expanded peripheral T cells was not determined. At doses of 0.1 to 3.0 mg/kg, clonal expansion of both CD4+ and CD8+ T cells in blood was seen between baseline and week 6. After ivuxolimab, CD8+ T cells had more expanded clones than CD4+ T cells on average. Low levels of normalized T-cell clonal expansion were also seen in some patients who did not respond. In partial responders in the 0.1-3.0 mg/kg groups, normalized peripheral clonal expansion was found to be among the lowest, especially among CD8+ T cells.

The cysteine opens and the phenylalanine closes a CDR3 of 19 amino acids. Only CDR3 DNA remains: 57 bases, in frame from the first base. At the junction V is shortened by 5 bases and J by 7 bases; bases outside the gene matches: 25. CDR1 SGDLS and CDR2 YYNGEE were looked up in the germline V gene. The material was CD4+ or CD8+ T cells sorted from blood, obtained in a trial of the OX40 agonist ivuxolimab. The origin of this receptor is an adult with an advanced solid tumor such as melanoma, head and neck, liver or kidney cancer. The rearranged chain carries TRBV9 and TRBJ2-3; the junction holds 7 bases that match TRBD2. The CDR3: CASSASRGDFTTTGNTQYF. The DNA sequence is TGTGCCAGCAGTGCCTCACGGGGGGACTTTACTACTACCGGGAATACGCAGTATTTT.